The sequence of this T cell receptor (beta chain) was determined in a study of regulatory T cells in long-lasting Graves disease. As for the study in general: New Graves' disease cases had less than 3 months of antithyroid drugs. Regarding the study as a whole: Blood alone, not thyroid tissue, was studied. Accuracy was possibly reduced by small sample size.

Construction of the TCR beta libraries employed iRepertoire HTBI primers in conjunction with Arm-PCR of CDR3 regions. In the original workflow: Identification of gene segments yielded some 60 TRBV and about 14 TRBJ across samples. One entry per CDR3 protein results from TCRdb running MiXCR on the multiplex PCR reads. These V and J calls rely on TCRdb rather than the paper's analysis. Here the sample spans approximately 300,000 distinct CDR3 sequences, about 20% being singletons. This clonotype was detected ten times or more. Its specificity is not known. Sample time point: newly diagnosed GD, antithyroid drugs for less than 3 months. Researchers made the TCR library from RNA that was extracted from PBMCs. This TCR was sampled from a female donor with Graves disease. Sequencing was performed on peripheral blood mononuclear cells (PBMCs), taken at new diagnosis, from a patient treated with antithyroid drugs.

The CDR3 reads CASSPPGSGAFF. CDR3 sequence (DNA): TGTGCCAGCAGTCCCCCGGGCTCTGGGGCTTTCTTT. V gene TRBV27 combines with J gene TRBJ1-1; D remains unclear. The CDR3 consists of 12 residues. V was cut by 5 bases and J by 11 bases, with 15 bases left in between. Germline V CDR1 and CDR2: MNHEY, SMNVEV (reference sequence).